This TCR beta chain was sequenced for a study of T-cell reconstitution after alpha-beta-depleted transplantation in children. The TCRbeta library was prepared with unique molecular identifiers. TCRdb independently ran MiXCR on the PCR reads; one entry per CDR3 protein. The sample consists of around 250,000 distinct CDR3 sequences, 9.9% of them appearing once. Germline V gene sequence: CDR1 SGHRS, CDR2 YFSETQ. V was pared by 4 bases and J by 3 bases, with 14 bases between. This CDR3 is built from 15 residues. J is TRBJ1-5 and V is TRBV5-1; D perhaps matches TRBD1 (6 bases). This material consisted of PBMCs from the stem cell graft donor, taken from the stem cell graft. The receptor was derived from a human donor who donated a stem cell graft to a child with SCID. CDR3 DNA sequence: TGCGCCAGCAGCCCTTTGGGGGCCCTCAATCAGCCCCAGCATTTT. It is translated as CASSPLGALNQPQHF.